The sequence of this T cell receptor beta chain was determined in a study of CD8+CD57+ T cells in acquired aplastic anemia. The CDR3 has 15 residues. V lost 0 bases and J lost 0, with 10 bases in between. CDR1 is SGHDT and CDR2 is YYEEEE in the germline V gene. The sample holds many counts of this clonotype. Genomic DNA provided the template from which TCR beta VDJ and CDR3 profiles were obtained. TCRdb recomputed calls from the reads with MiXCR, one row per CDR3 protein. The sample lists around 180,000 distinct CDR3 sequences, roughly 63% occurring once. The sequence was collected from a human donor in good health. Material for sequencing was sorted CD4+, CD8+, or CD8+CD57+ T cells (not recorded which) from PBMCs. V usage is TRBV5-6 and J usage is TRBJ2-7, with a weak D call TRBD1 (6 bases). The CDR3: CASSLVQGSSYEQYF. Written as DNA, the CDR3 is TGTGCCAGCAGCTTGGTTCAGGGGAGCTCCTACGAGCAGTACTTC.